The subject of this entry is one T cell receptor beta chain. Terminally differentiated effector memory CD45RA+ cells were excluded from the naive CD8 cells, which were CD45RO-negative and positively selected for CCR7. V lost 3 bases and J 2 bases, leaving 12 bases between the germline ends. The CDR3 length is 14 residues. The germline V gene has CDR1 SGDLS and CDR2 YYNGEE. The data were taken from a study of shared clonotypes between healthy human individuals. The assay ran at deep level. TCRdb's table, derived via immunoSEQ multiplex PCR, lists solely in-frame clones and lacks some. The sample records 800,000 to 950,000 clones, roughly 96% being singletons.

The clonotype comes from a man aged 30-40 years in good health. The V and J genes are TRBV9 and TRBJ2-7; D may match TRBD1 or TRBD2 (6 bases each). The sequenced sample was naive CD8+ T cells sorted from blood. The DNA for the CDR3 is TGTGCCAGCAGCGCCAGGGGACTGACCTACGAGCAGTACTTC. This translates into CASSARGLTYEQYF.